The entry below gives a single T cell receptor (beta chain) sequence along with its context. Antigen unknown. The data were taken from a study of T cell responses to AZD1222 COVID-19 vaccine. Study-level results: Recipients of AZD1222 seropositive at baseline numbered only 6 or 7. Repertoires were sampled only after the peak T cell response. A mostly white British donor set with more females was recruited, and clonal diversity was possibly underestimated. Spike-specific TCRs gained breadth and depth after people received two AZD1222 doses.

TCRdb's table, derived via immunoSEQ multiplex PCR, lists solely in-frame clones and lacks some. The sample has more than 150,000 clones, around 86% seen once. The CDR3 has 14 amino acids. V lost 4 bases, J lost 7 bases, and 17 bases lay in between. Germline CDR1 is SGHDT and CDR2 is YYEEEE. Sequences were derived from peripheral blood, sampled on day 0 of MenACWY control vaccination. This rearrangement joins TRBV5-6 to TRBJ1-1, with D uncertain. The clonotype originates from an adult in good health. DNA for the CDR3: TGTGCCAGCAGCCTTCCAAGTTTCGGAGGTGAAGCTTTCTTT. This codes for CASSLPSFGGEAFF.